This T cell receptor (beta chain) derives from a study of blood T cell repertoires in COVID-19. Study details: PBMCs, B-cell-depleted T cells, or T cells were the source of the cDNA or gDNA that made up the material.

This CDR3 spans 17 amino acids. Trimming removed 0 bases from V and 2 bases from J; junction bases left unmatched: 7. Looked up from germline, CDR1 is LNHNV and CDR2 is YYDKDF (reference sequence). In the original processing: Cell counts per sample came from amplifying reference gene primers. Assay used: immunoSEQ multiplex PCR; TCRdb lists only in-frame clones, some missing. The V and J calls and clone size were taken over from that table, and D and trimming were inferred from the DNA. The sample records roughly 140,000 clones, 85% being singletons. Sequenced: peripheral blood. The V and J genes are TRBV15 and TRBJ1-5, with 7 bases lining up with TRBD1. The sequence was obtained from a man aged 50-59 years with acute or convalescent COVID-19. CDR3 sequence: CATSREFHRGGNQPQHF. CDR3 sequence (DNA): TGTGCCACCAGCAGAGAATTTCACAGGGGAGGCAATCAGCCCCAGCATTTT.